The T cell receptor beta chain described here comes from a study of shared clonotypes between healthy human individuals. Overall study results and limits: Larger richness was generally estimated for naive than memory subsets.

As concerns this clone: Antigen specificity is unknown.

Sorted-subset replicate PCRs used around 0.2 ug DNA, approximately 33,000 T cell genomes. TCRdb keeps only in-frame clones here, not all; method: immunoSEQ multiplex PCR. Of about 680,000 clones detected, 74% appear once; the ten largest clones hold less than 2%. Sequenced sample: memory CD4+ T cells sorted from blood. This sample's subset: CD45RA-negative fraction. The clonotype was recovered from a woman under 40 in good health.

CDR3 bases: TGTGCCAGCTCACCGCCGGGACTAGCGGGACCGGTAGGGGAGCAGTACTTC. Translating gives CASSPPGLAGPVGEQYF. The chain carries TRBV18 and TRBJ2-7; TRBD2 matches 13 bases. This CDR3 is built from 17 residues. V was pared by 3 bases and J by 7 bases, with 12 bases of the junction left unmatched. Germline V gene lookup returns CDR1 KGHSH and CDR2 LQKENI.